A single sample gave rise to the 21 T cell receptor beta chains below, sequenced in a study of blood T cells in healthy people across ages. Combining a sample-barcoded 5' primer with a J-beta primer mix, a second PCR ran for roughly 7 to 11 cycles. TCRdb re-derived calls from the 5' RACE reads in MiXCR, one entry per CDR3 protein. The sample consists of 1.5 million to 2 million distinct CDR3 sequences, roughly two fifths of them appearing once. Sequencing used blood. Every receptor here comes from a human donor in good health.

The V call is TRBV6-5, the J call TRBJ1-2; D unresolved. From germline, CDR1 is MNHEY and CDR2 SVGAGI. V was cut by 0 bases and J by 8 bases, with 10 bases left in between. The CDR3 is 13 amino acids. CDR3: CASSYSFGNGYTF. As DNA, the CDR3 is TGTGCCAGCAGTTACTCCTTCGGAAACGGCTACACCTTC.

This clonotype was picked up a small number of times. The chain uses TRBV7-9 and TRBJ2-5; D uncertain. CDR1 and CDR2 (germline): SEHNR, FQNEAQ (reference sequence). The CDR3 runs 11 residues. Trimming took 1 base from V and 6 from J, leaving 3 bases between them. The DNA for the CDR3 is TGTGCCAGCAGCTTAGATAAGACCCAGTACTTC. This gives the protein CASSLDKTQYF.

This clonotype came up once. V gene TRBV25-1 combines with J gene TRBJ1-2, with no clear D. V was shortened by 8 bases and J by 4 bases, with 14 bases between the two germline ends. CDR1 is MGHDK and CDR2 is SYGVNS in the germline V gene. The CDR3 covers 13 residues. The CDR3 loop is CASHDSRSYGYTF. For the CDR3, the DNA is TGTGCCAGCCACGATTCCAGGAGCTATGGCTACACCTTC.

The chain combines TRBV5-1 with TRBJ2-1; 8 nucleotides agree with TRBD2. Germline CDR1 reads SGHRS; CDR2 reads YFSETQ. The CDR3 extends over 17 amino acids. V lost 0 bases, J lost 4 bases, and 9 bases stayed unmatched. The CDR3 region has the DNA TGCGCCAGCAGCTTGGGAGCAATAGCGGGGTTTTACAATGAGCAGTTCTTC. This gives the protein CASSLGAIAGFYNEQFF.

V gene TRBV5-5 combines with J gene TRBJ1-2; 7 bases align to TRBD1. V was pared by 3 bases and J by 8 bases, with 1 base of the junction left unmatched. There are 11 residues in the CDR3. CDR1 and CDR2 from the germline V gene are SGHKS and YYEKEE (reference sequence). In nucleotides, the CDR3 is TGTGCCAGCAGCTCGGACAGGGGCTACACCTTC. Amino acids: CASSSDRGYTF.

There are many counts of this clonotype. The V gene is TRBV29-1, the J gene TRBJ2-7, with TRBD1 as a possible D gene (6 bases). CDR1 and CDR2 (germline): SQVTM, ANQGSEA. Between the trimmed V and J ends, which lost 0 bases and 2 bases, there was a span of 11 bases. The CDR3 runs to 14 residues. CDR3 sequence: CSVEDDRKAYEQYF. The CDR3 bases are TGCAGCGTTGAAGATGACAGGAAGGCCTACGAGCAGTACTTC.

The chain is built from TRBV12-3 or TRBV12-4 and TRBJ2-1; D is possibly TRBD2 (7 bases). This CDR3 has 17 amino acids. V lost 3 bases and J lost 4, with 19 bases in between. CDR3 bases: TGTGCCAGCAGTTTCCTAGGGGGGGGGAGGACTTACAATGAGCAGTTCTTC. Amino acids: CASSFLGGGRTYNEQFF.

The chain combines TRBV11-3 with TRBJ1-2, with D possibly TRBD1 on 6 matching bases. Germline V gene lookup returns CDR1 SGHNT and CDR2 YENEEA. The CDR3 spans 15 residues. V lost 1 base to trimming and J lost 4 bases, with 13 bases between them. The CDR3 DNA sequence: TGTGCCAGCAGCTTAGGGACAGAGCAATTCTATGGCTACACCTTC. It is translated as CASSLGTEQFYGYTF.

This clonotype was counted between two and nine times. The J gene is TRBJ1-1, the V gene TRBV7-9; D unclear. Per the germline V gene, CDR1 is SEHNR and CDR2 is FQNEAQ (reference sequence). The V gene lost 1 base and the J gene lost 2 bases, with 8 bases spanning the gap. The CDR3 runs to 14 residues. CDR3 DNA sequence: TGTGCCAGCAGCTTAGTGGCACAAAACACTGAAGCTTTCTTT. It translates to CASSLVAQNTEAFF.

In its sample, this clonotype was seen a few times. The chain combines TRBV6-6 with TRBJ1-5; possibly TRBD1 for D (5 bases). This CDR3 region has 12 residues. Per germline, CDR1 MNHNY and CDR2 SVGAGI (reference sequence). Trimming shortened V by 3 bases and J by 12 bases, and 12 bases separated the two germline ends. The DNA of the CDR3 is TGTGCCAGCAGTTATCTGGGACGAGGCCAGCATTTT. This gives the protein CASSYLGRGQHF.

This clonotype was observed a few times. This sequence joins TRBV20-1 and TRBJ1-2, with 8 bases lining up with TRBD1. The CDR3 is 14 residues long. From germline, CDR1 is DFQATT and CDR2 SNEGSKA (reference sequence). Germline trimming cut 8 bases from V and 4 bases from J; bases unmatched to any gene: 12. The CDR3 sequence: CSSSGQGDFYGYTF. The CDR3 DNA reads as TGCAGTTCTTCAGGACAGGGAGATTTCTATGGCTACACCTTC.

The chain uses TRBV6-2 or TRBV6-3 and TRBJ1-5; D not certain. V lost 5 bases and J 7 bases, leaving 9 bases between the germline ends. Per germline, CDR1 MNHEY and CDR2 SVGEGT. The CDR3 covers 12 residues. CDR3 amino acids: CASSTLRQPQHF. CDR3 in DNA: TGTGCCAGCAGTACCTTGAGGCAGCCCCAGCATTTT.

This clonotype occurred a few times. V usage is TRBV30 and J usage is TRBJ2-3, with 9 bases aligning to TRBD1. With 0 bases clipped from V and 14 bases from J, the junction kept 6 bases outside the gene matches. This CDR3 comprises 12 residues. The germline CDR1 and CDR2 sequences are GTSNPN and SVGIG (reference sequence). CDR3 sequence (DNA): TGTGCCTGGAGTGTTGGGACAGGGAGACTGTATTTT. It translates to CAWSVGTGRLYF.

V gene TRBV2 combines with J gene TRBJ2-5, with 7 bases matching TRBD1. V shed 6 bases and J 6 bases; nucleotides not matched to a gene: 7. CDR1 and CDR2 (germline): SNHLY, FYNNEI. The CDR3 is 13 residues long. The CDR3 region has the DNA TGTGCCAGCAGCGCAACAGGGGAACAGACCCAGTACTTC. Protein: CASSATGEQTQYF. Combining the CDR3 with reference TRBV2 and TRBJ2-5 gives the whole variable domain EPEVTQTPSHQVTQMGQEVILRCVPISNHLYFYWYRQILGQKVEFLVSFYNNEISEKSEIFDDQFSVERPDGSNFTLKIRSTKLEDSAMYFCASSATGEQTQYFGPGTRLLVL.

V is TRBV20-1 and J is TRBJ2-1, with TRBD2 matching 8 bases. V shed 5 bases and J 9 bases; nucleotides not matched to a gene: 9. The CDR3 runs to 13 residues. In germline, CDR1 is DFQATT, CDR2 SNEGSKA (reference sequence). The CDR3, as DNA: TGCAGTGCTGGGGCGGGACTAGTAGCTGAGCAGTTCTTC. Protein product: CSAGAGLVAEQFF.

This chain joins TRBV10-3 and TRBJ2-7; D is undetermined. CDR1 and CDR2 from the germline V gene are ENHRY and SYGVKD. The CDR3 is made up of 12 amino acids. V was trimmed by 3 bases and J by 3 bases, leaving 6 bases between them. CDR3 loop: CAISDTYYEQYF. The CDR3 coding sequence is TGTGCCATCAGTGACACATACTACGAGCAGTACTTC.

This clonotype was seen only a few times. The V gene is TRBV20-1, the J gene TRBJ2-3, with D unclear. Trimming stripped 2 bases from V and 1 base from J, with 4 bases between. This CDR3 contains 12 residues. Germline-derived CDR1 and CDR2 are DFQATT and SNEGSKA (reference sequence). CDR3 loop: CSARPGTDTQYF. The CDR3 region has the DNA TGCAGTGCTAGACCGGGCACAGATACGCAGTATTTT.

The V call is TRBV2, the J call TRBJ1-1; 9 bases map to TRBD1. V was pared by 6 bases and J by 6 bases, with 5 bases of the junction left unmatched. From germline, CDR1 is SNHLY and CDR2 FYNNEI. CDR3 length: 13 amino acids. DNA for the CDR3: TGTGCCAGCAGCAACACAGGGGGCTCTGAAGCTTTCTTT. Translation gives CASSNTGGSEAFF.

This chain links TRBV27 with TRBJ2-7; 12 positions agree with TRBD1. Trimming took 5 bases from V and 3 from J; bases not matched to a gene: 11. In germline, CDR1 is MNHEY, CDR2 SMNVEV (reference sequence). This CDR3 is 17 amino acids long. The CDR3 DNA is TGTGCCAGCAGTAGCTTCCTCCGGGACAGGGGGCTCTACGAGCAGTACTTC. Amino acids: CASSSFLRDRGLYEQYF.

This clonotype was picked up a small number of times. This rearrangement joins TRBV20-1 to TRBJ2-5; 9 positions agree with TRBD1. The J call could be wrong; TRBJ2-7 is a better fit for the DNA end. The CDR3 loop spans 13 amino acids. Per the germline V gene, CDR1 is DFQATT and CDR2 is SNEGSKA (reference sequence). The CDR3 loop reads CSASGTGWSEQYF. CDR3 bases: TGCAGTGCTTCCGGGACAGGGTGGTCCGAGCAGTACTTC.

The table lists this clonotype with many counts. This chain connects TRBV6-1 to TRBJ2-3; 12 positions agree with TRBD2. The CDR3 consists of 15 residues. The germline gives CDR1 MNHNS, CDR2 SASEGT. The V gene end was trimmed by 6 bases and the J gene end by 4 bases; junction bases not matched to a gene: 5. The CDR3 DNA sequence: TGTGCCAGCAGCCTAGCGGGGGGGCCGGCAGATACGCAGTATTTT. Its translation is CASSLAGGPADTQYF.